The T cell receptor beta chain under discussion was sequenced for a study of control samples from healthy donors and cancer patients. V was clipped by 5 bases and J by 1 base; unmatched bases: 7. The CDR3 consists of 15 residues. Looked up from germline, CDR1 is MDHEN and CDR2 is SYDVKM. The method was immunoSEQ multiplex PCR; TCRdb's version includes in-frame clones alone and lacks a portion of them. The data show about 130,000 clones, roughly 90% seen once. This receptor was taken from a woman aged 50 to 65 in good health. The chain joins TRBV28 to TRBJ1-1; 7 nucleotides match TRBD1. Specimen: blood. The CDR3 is CASSPPTGWNTEAFF. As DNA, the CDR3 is TGTGCCAGCAGTCCCCCGACAGGGTGGAACACTGAAGCTTTCTTT.